The 18 T cell receptor beta chains listed next were all sequenced from one sample in a study of shared clonotypes between healthy human individuals. TCRdb's table, derived via immunoSEQ multiplex PCR, lists solely in-frame clones and lacks some. The table lists around 2,000,000 clones, 85% to 95% of them singletons, with under 2% in the top ten. Positive CCR7 selection of CD45RO-negative cells yielded the naive CD8 cells, and terminally differentiated effector memory CD45RA+ cells were excluded. The sample was naive CD8+ T cells from PBMCs. The receptors originated from a man between 18 and 35 years old in good health. Some clones in this sample may be carry-over from other donors' samples.

CDR3 residues: CATMGPGEGSEKLFF. The CDR3 coding sequence is TGTGCCACCATGGGTCCCGGGGAGGGGAGTGAAAAACTGTTTTTT. The J gene is TRBJ1-4, the V gene TRBV15; D is perhaps TRBD1 (5 bases). The CDR3 runs 15 residues. Deletions cut 7 bases from V and 7 bases from J, with 19 bases between. The germline V gene encodes CDR1 LNHNV and CDR2 YYDKDF (reference sequence).

The sample holds one count of this clone. The chain couples TRBV6-6 to TRBJ2-1; D is perhaps TRBD2 (6 bases). Germline V CDR1 and CDR2: MNHNY, SVGAGI (reference sequence). The CDR3 loop spans 16 amino acids. The germline V and J ends were trimmed by 6 bases and 0 bases, with 15 bases remaining between them. The CDR3 spells CASSQGTSRSYNEQFF. The CDR3 nucleotides are TGTGCCAGCAGCCAAGGGACTTCCCGCTCCTACAATGAGCAGTTCTTC.

The chain uses TRBV27 and TRBJ2-5; no clear D gene. Trimming shortened V by 5 bases and J by 6 bases, and 10 bases separated the two germline ends. Germline V gene data show CDR1 as MNHEY and CDR2 as SMNVEV (reference sequence). The CDR3 loop spans 12 amino acids. The CDR3 here is CASSPLGQTQYF. DNA for the CDR3: TGTGCCAGCAGTCCGCTTGGACAGACCCAGTACTTC.

The chain is built from TRBV11-2 and TRBJ2-1, with 8 bases that match TRBD2. V shed 4 bases, J shed 4 bases, and the junction held 12 bases outside the gene matches. The CDR3 runs 17 residues. CDR1 SGHAT and CDR2 FQNNGV come from the germline V gene. The CDR3 is CASSYLTLAGRYNEQFF. The CDR3 DNA sequence: TGTGCCAGCAGCTATCTTACGCTAGCGGGCCGATACAATGAGCAGTTCTTC.

J is TRBJ2-7 and V is TRBV7-6; 7 nucleotides align to TRBD2. CDR1 and CDR2 from the germline V gene are SGHVS and FNYEAQ. Germline trimming cut 2 bases from V and 4 bases from J; bases unmatched to any gene: 8. The CDR3 consists of 15 residues. The CDR3 DNA sequence: TGTGCCAGCAGCTTATATGGGAGCGGGACGTACGAGCAGTACTTC. Translation gives CASSLYGSGTYEQYF.

The V call is TRBV9, the J call TRBJ1-4; D remains ambiguous. This CDR3 is 17 amino acids long. V was pared by 0 bases and J by 7 bases, with 19 bases between. Looked up from germline, CDR1 is SGDLS and CDR2 is YYNGEE. The CDR3 sequence is CASSVAMGGEVTEKLFF. DNA for the CDR3: TGTGCCAGCAGCGTAGCCATGGGTGGGGAGGTGACTGAAAAACTGTTTTTT.

This clone was observed once. The chain uses TRBV18 and TRBJ2-1; D may be TRBD2 (6 bases). The CDR3 length is 14 residues. V lost 9 bases, J lost 1 base, and 13 bases lay in between. Germline CDR1 is KGHSH and CDR2 is LQKENI. The CDR3 region has the DNA TGTGCCAGTCAGGCGGAGGGGTCCTACAATGAGCAGTTCTTC. Its protein product is CASQAEGSYNEQFF.

The rearrangement uses TRBV27 and TRBJ2-7; 10 nucleotides line up with TRBD1. V shed 0 bases, J shed 5 bases, and the junction held 25 bases outside the gene matches. The CDR3 length is 22 residues. Germline CDR1 reads MNHEY; CDR2 reads SMNVEV (reference sequence). The CDR3 region has the DNA TGTGCCAGCAGTTTATCCCGGCGACAGGGGGCATCTCCCGCGACGAAAACCAACGAGCAGTACTTC. Its protein product is CASSLSRRQGASPATKTNEQYF.

The chain couples TRBV4-1 to TRBJ2-3; D is unclear. This CDR3 contains 17 residues. V dropped 2 bases and J dropped 2 bases, with 17 bases sitting between them. Germline-derived CDR1 and CDR2 are MGHRA and YSYEKL. CDR3: CASSQLGEVIYTDTQYF. The DNA of the CDR3 is TGCGCCAGCAGCCAACTCGGAGAAGTTATTTACACAGATACGCAGTATTTT.

This clone has just a few counts. The V and J genes are TRBV5-1 and TRBJ2-1; D ambiguous. The V and J ends lost 6 bases and 8 bases respectively, with 0 bases between them. The CDR3 is made up of 8 amino acids. Looked up from germline, CDR1 is SGHRS and CDR2 is YFSETQ. The DNA for the CDR3 is TGCGCCAGCAATGAGCAGTTCTTC. The encoded protein is CASNEQFF.

The gene calls are TRBV13 and TRBJ2-6; tentatively, D is TRBD1 (5 bases). Germline V lookup: CDR1 PRHDT, CDR2 FYEKMQ (reference sequence). V was cut by 3 bases and J by 4 bases, with 7 bases left in between. The CDR3 length is 14 residues. CDR3 DNA: TGTGCCAGCAGCTTCAGGGTGGGGGCCAACGTCCTGACTTTC. Translation: CASSFRVGANVLTF.

The chain joins TRBV27 to TRBJ2-7; maybe TRBD2 (6 bases). Germline V gene lookup returns CDR1 MNHEY and CDR2 SMNVEV (reference sequence). Between the trimmed V and J ends, which lost 6 bases and 3 bases, there was a span of 12 bases. There are 13 residues in the CDR3. CDR3 bases: TGTGCCAGCAGACTCCTGCGGGACTACGAGCAGTACTTC. As protein: CASRLLRDYEQYF.

This clone was recorded only once. The chain has TRBV7-9 and TRBJ2-5; no clear D. V dropped 5 bases and J dropped 3 bases, with 10 bases sitting between them. The CDR3 runs 13 residues. Germline V gene sequence: CDR1 SEHNR, CDR2 FQNEAQ (reference sequence). CDR3 protein: CASSPVHKETQYF. The CDR3, as DNA: TGTGCCAGCAGCCCAGTTCATAAAGAGACCCAGTACTTC.

The rearrangement links TRBV7-2 to TRBJ1-1; 9 nucleotides agree with TRBD1. Germline loops: CDR1 SGHTA, CDR2 FQGNSA. V gave up 3 bases and J gave up 5 bases; unmatched junction bases: 4. The CDR3 totals 14 residues. The CDR3 region is CASSFGQGRTEAFF. CDR3 coding DNA: TGTGCCAGCAGCTTTGGACAGGGGAGGACTGAAGCTTTCTTT.

The chain couples TRBV27 to TRBJ2-2; D gene uncertain. Germline V gives CDR1 MNHEY, CDR2 SMNVEV (reference sequence). The CDR3 is made up of 14 amino acids. V was shortened by 6 bases and J by 5 bases, with 13 bases between the two germline ends. The CDR3 loop reads CASSRNGPTGELFF. In nucleotides, the CDR3 is TGTGCCAGCAGCCGTAACGGACCGACCGGGGAGCTGTTTTTT.

There are a few counts of this clone. The V and J genes are TRBV7-9 and TRBJ1-1; D remains unclear. Trimming shortened V by 3 bases and J by 5 bases, and 7 bases separated the two germline ends. The CDR3 loop spans 12 amino acids. Germline CDR1 reads SEHNR; CDR2 reads FQNEAQ (reference sequence). The CDR3 loop is CASSFRWTEAFF. CDR3 coding DNA: TGTGCCAGCAGCTTTCGGTGGACTGAAGCTTTCTTT.

V and J are TRBV4-1 and TRBJ1-1; D unresolved. V was shortened by 2 bases and J by 0 bases, with 13 bases between the two germline ends. The V gene's germline CDR1 is MGHRA and CDR2 YSYEKL. The CDR3 is made up of 16 amino acids. In nucleotides, the CDR3 is TGCGCCAGCAGCCAAAGGCCTCCACCAGTGAACACTGAAGCTTTCTTT. Amino acid sequence: CASSQRPPPVNTEAFF.

The rearrangement uses TRBV5-6 and TRBJ1-2; 8 bases agree with TRBD1. Germline V gene lookup returns CDR1 SGHDT and CDR2 YYEEEE. V lost 4 bases and J lost 7; bases outside the gene matches: 15. The CDR3 runs to 16 residues. DNA for the CDR3: TGTGCCAGCAGCGGGCATCCCGAGGACAGGGAGTTTGGCTACACCTTC. Translation: CASSGHPEDREFGYTF.